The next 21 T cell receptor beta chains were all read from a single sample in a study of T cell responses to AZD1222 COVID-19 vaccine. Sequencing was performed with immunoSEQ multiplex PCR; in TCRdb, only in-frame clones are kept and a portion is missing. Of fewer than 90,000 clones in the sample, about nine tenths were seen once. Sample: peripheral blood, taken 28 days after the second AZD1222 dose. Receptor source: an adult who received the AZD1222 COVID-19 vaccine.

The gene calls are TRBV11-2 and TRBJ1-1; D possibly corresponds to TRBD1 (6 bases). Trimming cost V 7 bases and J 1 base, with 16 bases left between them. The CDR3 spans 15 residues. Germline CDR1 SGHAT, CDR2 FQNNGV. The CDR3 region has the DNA TGTGCCAGCACCAAAGGGGGGGGCCCGAACACTGAAGCTTTCTTT. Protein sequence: CASTKGGGPNTEAFF. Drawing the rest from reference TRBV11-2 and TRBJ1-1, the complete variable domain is EAGVAQSPRYKIIEKRQSVAFWCNPISGHATLYWYQQILGQGPKLLIQFQNNGVVDDSQLPKDRFSAERLKGVDSTLKIQPAKLEDSAVYLCASTKGGGPNTEAFFGQGTRLTVV.

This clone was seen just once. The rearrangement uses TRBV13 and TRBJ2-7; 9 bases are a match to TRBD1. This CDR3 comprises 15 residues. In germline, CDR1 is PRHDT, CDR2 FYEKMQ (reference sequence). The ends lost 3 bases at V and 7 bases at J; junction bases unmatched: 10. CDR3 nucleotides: TGTGCCAGCAGCTTCTCCGGGACAGGGCCGGGGGAGCAGTACTTC. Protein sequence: CASSFSGTGPGEQYF.

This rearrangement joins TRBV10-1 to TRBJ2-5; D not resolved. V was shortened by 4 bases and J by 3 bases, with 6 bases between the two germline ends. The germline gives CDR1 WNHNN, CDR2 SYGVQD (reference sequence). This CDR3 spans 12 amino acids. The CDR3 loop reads CASSGGEETQYF. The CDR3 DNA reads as TGCGCCAGCAGTGGCGGCGAAGAGACCCAGTACTTC.

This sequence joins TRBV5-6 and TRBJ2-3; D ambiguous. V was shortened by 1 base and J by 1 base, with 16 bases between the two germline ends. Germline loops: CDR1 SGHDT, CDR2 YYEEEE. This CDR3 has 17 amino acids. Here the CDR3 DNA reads TGTGCCAGCAGCTTGAAATTCAGGCCAGGAGGCACAGATACGCAGTATTTT. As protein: CASSLKFRPGGTDTQYF.

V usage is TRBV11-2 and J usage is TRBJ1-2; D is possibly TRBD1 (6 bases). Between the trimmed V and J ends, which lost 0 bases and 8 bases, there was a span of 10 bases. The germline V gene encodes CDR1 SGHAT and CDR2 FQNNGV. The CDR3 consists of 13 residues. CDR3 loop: CASSLDRGGGYTF. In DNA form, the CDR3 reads TGTGCCAGCAGCTTAGACAGGGGCGGGGGCTACACCTTC.

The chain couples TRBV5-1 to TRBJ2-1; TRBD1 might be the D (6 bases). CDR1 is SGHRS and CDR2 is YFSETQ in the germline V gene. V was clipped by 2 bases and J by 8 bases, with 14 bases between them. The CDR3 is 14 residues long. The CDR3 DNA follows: TGCGCCAGCAGCTTTTGGGACACAATCGATGAGCAGTTCTTC. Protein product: CASSFWDTIDEQFF.

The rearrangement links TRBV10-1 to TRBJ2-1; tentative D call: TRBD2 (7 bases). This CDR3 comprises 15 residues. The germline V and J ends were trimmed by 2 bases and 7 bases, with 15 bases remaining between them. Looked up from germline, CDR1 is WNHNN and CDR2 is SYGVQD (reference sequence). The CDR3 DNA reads TGCGCCAGCAGTGAGGGTGGGAGGGGGTCAAATGAGCAGTTCTTC. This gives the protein CASSEGGRGSNEQFF.

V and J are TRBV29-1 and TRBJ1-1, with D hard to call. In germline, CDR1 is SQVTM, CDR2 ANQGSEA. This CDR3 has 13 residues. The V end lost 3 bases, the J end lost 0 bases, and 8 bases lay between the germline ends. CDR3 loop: CSVEVRVNTEAFF. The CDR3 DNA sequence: TGCAGCGTTGAGGTTCGAGTGAACACTGAAGCTTTCTTT.

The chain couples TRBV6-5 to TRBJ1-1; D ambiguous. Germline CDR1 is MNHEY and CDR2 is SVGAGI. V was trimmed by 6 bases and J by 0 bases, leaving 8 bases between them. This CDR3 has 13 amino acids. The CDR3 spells CASRPNMNTEAFF. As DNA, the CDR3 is TGTGCCAGCAGACCCAACATGAACACTGAAGCTTTCTTT.

In DNA, the CDR3 is TGTGCCATCAGTGAGTTCGGGGGCGACCAGTTCTTC. Residues: CAISEFGGDQFF. V usage is TRBV10-3 and J usage is TRBJ2-1; tentatively, D is TRBD1 or TRBD2 (6 bases each). Per the germline V gene, CDR1 is ENHRY and CDR2 is SYGVKD. Trimming took 1 base from V and 13 from J, leaving 11 bases between them. The CDR3 length is 12 residues.

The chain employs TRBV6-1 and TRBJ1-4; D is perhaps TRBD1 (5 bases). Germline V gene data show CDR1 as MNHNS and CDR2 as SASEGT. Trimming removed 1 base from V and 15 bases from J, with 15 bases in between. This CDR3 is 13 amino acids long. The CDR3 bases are TGTGCCAGCAGTGAAGTTGGGGCTCCCTTGGTGTTTTTT. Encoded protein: CASSEVGAPLVFF.

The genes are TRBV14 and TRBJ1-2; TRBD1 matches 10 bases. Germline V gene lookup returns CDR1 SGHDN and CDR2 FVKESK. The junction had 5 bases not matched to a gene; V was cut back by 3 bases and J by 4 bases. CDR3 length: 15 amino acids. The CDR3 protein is CASSQRTGGLYGYTF. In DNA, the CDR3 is TGTGCCAGCAGCCAGAGGACAGGGGGGCTCTATGGCTACACCTTC.

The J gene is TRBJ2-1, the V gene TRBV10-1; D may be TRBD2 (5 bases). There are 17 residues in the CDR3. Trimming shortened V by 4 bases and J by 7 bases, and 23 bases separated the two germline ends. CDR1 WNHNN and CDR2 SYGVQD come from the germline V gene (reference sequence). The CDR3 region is CASSVGVGPGVTNEQFF. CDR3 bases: TGCGCCAGCAGTGTCGGGGTGGGTCCTGGGGTAACGAATGAGCAGTTCTTC.

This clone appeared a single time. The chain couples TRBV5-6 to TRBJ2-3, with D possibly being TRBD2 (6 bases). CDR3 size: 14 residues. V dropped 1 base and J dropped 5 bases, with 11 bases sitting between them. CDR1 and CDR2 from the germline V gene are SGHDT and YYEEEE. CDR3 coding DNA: TGTGCCAGCAGCTTGCGGGGGTTCGGAGATACGCAGTATTTT. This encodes CASSLRGFGDTQYF. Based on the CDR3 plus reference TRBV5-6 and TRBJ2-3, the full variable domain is DAGVTQSPTHLIKTRGQQVTLRCSPKSGHDTVSWYQQALGQGPQFIFQYYEEEERQRGNFPDRFSGHQFPNYSSELNVNALLLGDSALYLCASSLRGFGDTQYFGPGTRLTVL.

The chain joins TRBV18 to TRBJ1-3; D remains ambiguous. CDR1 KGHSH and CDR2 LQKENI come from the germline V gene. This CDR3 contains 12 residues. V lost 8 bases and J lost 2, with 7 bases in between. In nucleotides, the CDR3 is TGTGCCAGCGCGGAAGCTGGAAACACCATATATTTT. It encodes CASAEAGNTIYF.

In nucleotides, the CDR3 is TGTGCCAGTGGCAGGGGTGGCAATCAGCCCCAGCATTTT. Its translation is CASGRGGNQPQHF. The chain recombines TRBV6-5 with TRBJ1-5, with D possibly being TRBD1 (6 bases). V shed 9 bases and J shed 2 bases, with 11 bases lying between them. From germline, CDR1 is MNHEY and CDR2 SVGAGI. CDR3 length equals 13 residues.

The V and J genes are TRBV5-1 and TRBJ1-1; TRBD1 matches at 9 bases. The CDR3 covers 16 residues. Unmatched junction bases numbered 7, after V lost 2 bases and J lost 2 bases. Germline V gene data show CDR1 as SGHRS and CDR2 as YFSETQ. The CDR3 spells CASSFDRGDVNTEAFF. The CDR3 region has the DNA TGCGCCAGCAGCTTTGACAGGGGGGATGTTAACACTGAAGCTTTCTTT. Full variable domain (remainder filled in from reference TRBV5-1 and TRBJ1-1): KAGVTQTPRYLIKTRGQQVTLSCSPISGHRSVSWYQQTPGQGLQFLFEYFSETQRNKGNFPGRFSGRQFSNSRSEMNVSTLELGDSALYLCASSFDRGDVNTEAFFGQGTRLTVV.

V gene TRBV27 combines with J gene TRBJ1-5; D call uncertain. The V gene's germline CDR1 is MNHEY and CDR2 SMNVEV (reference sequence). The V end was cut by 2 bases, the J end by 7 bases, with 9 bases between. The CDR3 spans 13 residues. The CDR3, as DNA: TGTGCCAGCAGTTTAAGCCAAGCGCAGCCCCAGCATTTT. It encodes CASSLSQAQPQHF.

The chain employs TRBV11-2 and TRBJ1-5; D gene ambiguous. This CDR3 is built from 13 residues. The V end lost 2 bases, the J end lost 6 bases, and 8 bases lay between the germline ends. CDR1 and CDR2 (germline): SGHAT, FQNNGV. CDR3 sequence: CASSLHFGQPQHF. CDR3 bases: TGTGCCAGCAGCTTACATTTTGGTCAGCCCCAGCATTTT.

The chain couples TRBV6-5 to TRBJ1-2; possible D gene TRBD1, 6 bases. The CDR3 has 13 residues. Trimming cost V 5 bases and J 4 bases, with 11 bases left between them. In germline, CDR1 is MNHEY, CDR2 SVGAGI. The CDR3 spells CASSLQGFYGYTF. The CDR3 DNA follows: TGTGCCAGCAGTCTACAGGGATTCTATGGCTACACCTTC.

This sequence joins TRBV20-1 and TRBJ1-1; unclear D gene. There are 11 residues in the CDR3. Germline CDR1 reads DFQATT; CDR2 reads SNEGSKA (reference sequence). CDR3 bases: TGCCGAGGTGGGAGGGACACTGAAGCTTTCTTT. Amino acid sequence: CRGGRDTEAFF.